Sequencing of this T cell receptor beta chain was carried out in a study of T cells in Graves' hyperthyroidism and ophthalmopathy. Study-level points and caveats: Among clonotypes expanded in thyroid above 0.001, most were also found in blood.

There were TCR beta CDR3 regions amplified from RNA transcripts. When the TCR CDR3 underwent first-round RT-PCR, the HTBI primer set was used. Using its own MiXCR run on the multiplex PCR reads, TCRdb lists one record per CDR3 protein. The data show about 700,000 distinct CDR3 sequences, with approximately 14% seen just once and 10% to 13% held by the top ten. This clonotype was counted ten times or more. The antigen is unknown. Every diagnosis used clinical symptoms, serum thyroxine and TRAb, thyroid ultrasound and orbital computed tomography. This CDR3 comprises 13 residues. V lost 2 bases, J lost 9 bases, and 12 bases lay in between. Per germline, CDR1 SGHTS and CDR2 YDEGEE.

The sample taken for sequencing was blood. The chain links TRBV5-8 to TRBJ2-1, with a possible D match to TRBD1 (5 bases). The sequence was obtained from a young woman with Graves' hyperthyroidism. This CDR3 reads CASSFGSGAEQFF. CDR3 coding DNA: TGTGCCAGCAGCTTCGGTAGTGGGGCTGAGCAGTTCTTC.